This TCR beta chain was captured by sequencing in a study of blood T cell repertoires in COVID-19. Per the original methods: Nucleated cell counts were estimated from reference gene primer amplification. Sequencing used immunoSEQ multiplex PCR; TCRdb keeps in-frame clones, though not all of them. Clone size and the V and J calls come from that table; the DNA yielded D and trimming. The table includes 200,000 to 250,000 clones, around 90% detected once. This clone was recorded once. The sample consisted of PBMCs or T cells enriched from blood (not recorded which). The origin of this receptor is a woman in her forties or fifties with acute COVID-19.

Here the CDR3 reads CASSVHNEQFF. As DNA, the CDR3 is TGTGCCAGCAGCGTACATAATGAGCAGTTCTTC. The chain is built from TRBV7-2 and TRBJ2-1; D call uncertain. V shed 5 bases and J shed 7 bases, with 6 bases lying between them. There are 11 residues in the CDR3. Germline V gene data show CDR1 as SGHTA and CDR2 as FQGNSA.